The rows below give T cell receptor beta chains drawn from one sample of a study of T cell responses to AZD1222 COVID-19 vaccine. Profiled with immunoSEQ multiplex PCR; TCRdb holds only in-frame clones, not every one. The repertoire has 80,000 or so clones, roughly nine tenths of them found once; the top ten carry under 5%. The input for sequencing was peripheral blood, taken 28 days after the second AZD1222 dose. These TCRs come from an adult who received the AZD1222 COVID-19 vaccine. Both conserved end residues are part of each CDR3. The order of the fields is clone size, D gene, V gene, J gene, CDR3 DNA, CDR3 protein. D genes are given only for firm matches. The listing skips clone size in some rows; elsewhere it reads once, few, many or a size class.

.	.	TRBV5-4	TRBJ2-1	TGTGCCAGCAGCTTGGCCCCGGTCGGCAGCTCCTACAATGAGCAGTTCTTC	CASSLAPVGSSYNEQFF
.	.	TRBV18	TRBJ2-3	TGTGCCAGCTCACCCTTTGACACAGATACGCAGTATTTT	CASSPFDTDTQYF
.	.	TRBV11-3	TRBJ2-7	TGTGCCAGCAGCTCCTCCGGGGTCCTGGACGAGCAGTACTTC	CASSSSGVLDEQYF
.	.	TRBV28	TRBJ1-2	TGTGCCAGCAGTTTATTTATGGAAGCCTATGGCTACACCTTC	CASSLFMEAYGYTF
.	.	TRBV19	TRBJ2-7	TGTGCCAGTAGTATCGGTGGCGGGGCCTACGAGCAGTACTTC	CASSIGGGAYEQYF
.	TRBD1	TRBV7-6	TRBJ2-7	TGTGCCAGCAGACAACCGGGACAGGGGAAGTACGAGCAGTACTTC	CASRQPGQGKYEQYF
.	TRBD2	TRBV5-1	TRBJ2-5	TGCGCCAGCAGCCCGGGACTAGCAGTATCCGAAGAGACCCAGTACTTC	CASSPGLAVSEETQYF
.	.	TRBV4-1	TRBJ1-4	TGCGCCAGCAGCCAAGCGCTCGTTAATGAAAAACTGTTTTTT	CASSQALVNEKLFF
.	TRBD2	TRBV6-1	TRBJ2-7	TGTGCCAGCAGTGATAGCGGGAGGGCCTACGAGCAGTACTTC	CASSDSGRAYEQYF
.	.	TRBV6-5	TRBJ1-2	TGTGCCAGCAGTTACTCGAAGGACAGCTATGGCTACACCTTC	CASSYSKDSYGYTF
.	TRBD2	TRBV10-1	TRBJ2-1	TGCGCCAGCAGTGAGAGTAGCGGGAGGGCCAATGAGCAGTTCTTC	CASSESSGRANEQFF
.	.	TRBV19	TRBJ2-7	TGTGCCAGTAGTATAGGGGGCAAAGGGCAGTACTTC	CASSIGGKGQYF
.	.	TRBV5-1	TRBJ1-5	TGCGCCAGCAGCTCCGACGGATATCAGCCCCAGCATTTT	CASSSDGYQPQHF
.	.	TRBV7-9	TRBJ2-3	TGTGCCAGCAGCCCTGGACGTGAAACAGATACGCAGTATTTT	CASSPGRETDTQYF
.	.	TRBV6-5	TRBJ1-1	TGTGCCAGCAGTACGCCTGGGGGGCAGGCTGAAGCTTTCTTT	CASSTPGGQAEAFF
.	.	TRBV4-2	TRBJ2-5	TGTGCCAGCAGCCAAGACAGGACTATAGGGCTTTACCAAGAGACCCAGTACTTC	CASSQDRTIGLYQETQYF
.	.	TRBV6-1	TRBJ2-1	TGTGCCAGCAGTGAAGCTCGACTCGGAAGATACAATGAGCAGTTCTTC	CASSEARLGRYNEQFF
.	TRBD1	TRBV6-2/TRBV6-3	TRBJ1-2	TGTGCCAGCAGTTACGACAGGGATCATGGCTACACCTTC	CASSYDRDHGYTF
.	TRBD1	TRBV5-1	TRBJ2-3	TGCGCCAGCAGCTTGGAGGGCAGGGGGCAGGATACGCAGTATTTT	CASSLEGRGQDTQYF
.	.	TRBV5-4	TRBJ2-6	TGTGCCAGCAGCTTGTTAGGCTTCGGGCTAATCTCTGGGGCCAACGTCCTGACTTTC	CASSLLGFGLISGANVLTF
.	TRBD2	TRBV7-7	TRBJ2-2	TGTGCCAGCAGGAGTCTAGCGGGAGACACCGGGGAGCTGTTTTTT	CASRSLAGDTGELFF
.	.	TRBV28	TRBJ1-2	TGTGCCAGCAGTCCCCCCGAGCGGGGATATGGCTACACCTTC	CASSPPERGYGYTF
once	TRBD2	TRBV3-1/TRBV3-2	TRBJ2-7	TGTGCCAGCAGCGCAGGTCCTGCGCGGGAGTACTACGAGCAGTACTTC	CASSAGPAREYYEQYF
.	.	TRBV25-1	TRBJ1-3	TGTGCCAGCAGTGAATCCGTCTCTGGAAACACCATATATTTT	CASSESVSGNTIYF
once	.	TRBV6-5	TRBJ2-1	TGTGCCAGCAGTTACCTCAACCGGGCCTCTAGAAATGAGCAGTTCTTC	CASSYLNRASRNEQFF
.	.	TRBV27	TRBJ2-2	TGTGCCAGCAGTTCCACCGGGGAGCTGTTTTTT	CASSSTGELFF
few	TRBD1	TRBV25-1	TRBJ2-7	TGTGCCAGCAGTCCCCGACCGGGACAGGCCCTTTACGAGCAGTACTTC	CASSPRPGQALYEQYF
.	TRBD2	TRBV6-2/TRBV6-3	TRBJ2-2	TGTGCCAGCAGTTATCTAGCGGGAGCCGGGGAGCTGTTTTTT	CASSYLAGAGELFF
.	.	TRBV19	TRBJ2-7	TGTGCCAGTAGTATAGTTGGACTTGGGGACGAGCAGTACTTC	CASSIVGLGDEQYF
.	.	TRBV7-9	TRBJ1-4	TGTGCCAGCAGCTTAGGGACAGTGAATGAAAAACTGTTTTTT	CASSLGTVNEKLFF
.	.	TRBV30	TRBJ2-7	TGTGCCTGGAGTTTAGGGGAGCAGTACTTC	CAWSLGEQYF
.	.	TRBV29-1	TRBJ1-2	TGCAGCGTTGAAAGGGCAGGGGGCTACACCTTC	CSVERAGGYTF
.	TRBD2	TRBV9	TRBJ2-1	TGTGCCAGCAGCGTAGCTCCCCCTGCACTAGCGGGAAAGGGGGCCTACAATGAGCAGTTCTTC	CASSVAPPALAGKGAYNEQFF
once	TRBD2	TRBV14	TRBJ2-5	TGTGCCAGCAGCCAAGGTGTCCGAGCGGGATGGGTGGAGACCCAGTACTTC	CASSQGVRAGWVETQYF
.	.	TRBV21-1	TRBJ1-3	TGTGCCAGCAGCACTAGGACGGTATCTGGAAACACCATATATTTT	CASSTRTVSGNTIYF
.	.	TRBV4-1	TRBJ2-7	TGCGCCAGCAGCCAAGTTTCCAGGGGCAACGAGCAGTACTTC	CASSQVSRGNEQYF
.	.	TRBV3-1/TRBV3-2	TRBJ1-1	TGTGCCAGCAGCCCTTCTGGGGCCGCGAACACTGAAGCTTTCTTT	CASSPSGAANTEAFF
.	.	TRBV5-1	TRBJ1-3	TGCGCCAGCAGCTTGGGAACTTCTGGAAACACCATATATTTT	CASSLGTSGNTIYF
.	.	TRBV27	TRBJ2-7	TGTGCCAGCAGTCCCCCCCGGACGGCCCCCTACGAGCAGTACTTC	CASSPPRTAPYEQYF
.	.	TRBV6-5	TRBJ2-5	TGTGCCAGCAGTCCCCAGGGGGGTGGTGGGACCCAGTACTTC	CASSPQGGGGTQYF
.	.	TRBV10-1	TRBJ2-2	TGCGCCAGCACCGGGACACGGGCTTCCGGGGAGCTGTTTTTT	CASTGTRASGELFF
.	TRBD1	TRBV19	TRBJ1-2	TGTGCCAGTACTCTTAGACAGGGCCTTTTCGATGGCTACACCTTC	CASTLRQGLFDGYTF
.	TRBD1	TRBV19	TRBJ2-2	TGTGCCGTCTCTTTCGGACAGGGTCTCTCCGGGGAGCTGTTTTTT	CAVSFGQGLSGELFF
.	TRBD1	TRBV14	TRBJ1-1	TGTGCCAGCAGCCAAGACAGGGGGCCCCGAACTTTGAACACTGAAGCTTTCTTT	CASSQDRGPRTLNTEAFF
.	.	TRBV7-2	TRBJ1-3	TGTGCCCGCGGGGCGACTGGAAGGCAGGACCCTGGAAACACCATATATTTT	CARGATGRQDPGNTIYF
.	TRBD2	TRBV9	TRBJ2-1	TGTGCCAGCAACACCGGAGCTGGACTAGGCTCCCGTGAGCAGTTCTTC	CASNTGAGLGSREQFF